The TCR beta chain under discussion was sequenced for a study of metastatic and nonmetastatic thyroid tumors. This CDR3 spans 14 amino acids. Germline-derived CDR1 and CDR2 are SGDLS and YYNGEE. The ends were cut back, 0 bases at V and 11 bases at J, with 15 bases in the middle. TCRdb ran MiXCR on the PCR reads. The table shows approximately 20,000 clones, with around 16% occurring only once. Patients were all untreated before their thyroid surgery. This clone was found many times. Sequencing was performed on blood. The chain carries TRBV9 and TRBJ1-3; D is undetermined. The TCR comes from a male donor with papillary thyroid cancer or a benign thyroid nodule (not recorded which). Some clones in this sample may be carry-over from other donors' samples. CDR3 sequence: CASSVVMDDGAIYF. The CDR3 region has the DNA TGTGCCAGCAGCGTAGTTATGGACGATGGGGCCATATATTTT.